The rows below give T cell receptor beta chains drawn from one sample of a study of blood T cell repertoires in COVID-19. This table comes from immunoSEQ multiplex PCR, and its TCRdb copy is limited to in-frame clones, with some not included. The sample holds around 260,000 clones; 85% to 90% are singletons and the top ten take approximately 5.3%. Source material: peripheral blood. These receptors were taken from a woman aged 55-70 years with COVID-19, enrolled during active disease. Both conserved end residues are part of each CDR3. Each record gives: clone size, J gene, D gene, V gene, CDR3 protein, CDR3 DNA. The D gene is left open where the match is weak. Where a row states a size, it is once, few, many or the class of an expanded clone; other rows omit it.

clone_size: .; j_call: TRBJ1-2; d_call: TRBD1; v_call: TRBV3-1/TRBV3-2; cdr3_aa: CASSQGQGPVYGYTF; cdr3_nt: TGTGCCAGCAGCCAGGGACAGGGACCGGTCTATGGCTACACCTTC
clone_size: .; j_call: TRBJ1-1; d_call: .; v_call: TRBV28; cdr3_aa: CASSFLPGALRGAFF; cdr3_nt: TGTGCCAGCAGTTTTTTACCGGGAGCCTTACGTGGAGCTTTCTTT
clone_size: .; j_call: TRBJ1-1; d_call: TRBD1; v_call: TRBV5-3; cdr3_aa: CARSLVGQGAAFF; cdr3_nt: TGTGCCAGAAGCTTGGTGGGACAGGGGGCGGCTTTCTTT
clone_size: .; j_call: TRBJ1-3; d_call: .; v_call: TRBV29-1; cdr3_aa: CSVEDPFSGNTIYF; cdr3_nt: TGCAGCGTTGAAGATCCCTTCTCTGGAAACACCATATATTTT
clone_size: .; j_call: TRBJ1-5; d_call: TRBD1; v_call: TRBV29-1; cdr3_aa: CSVQQGRTQPQHF; cdr3_nt: TGCAGCGTTCAACAGGGGCGGACTCAGCCCCAGCATTTT
clone_size: .; j_call: TRBJ2-3; d_call: TRBD2; v_call: TRBV19; cdr3_aa: CASALAGGLDTQYF; cdr3_nt: TGTGCCAGTGCCCTAGCGGGAGGCTTAGATACGCAGTATTTT
clone_size: .; j_call: TRBJ2-4; d_call: TRBD2; v_call: TRBV3-1/TRBV3-2; cdr3_aa: CASSQATSGRGKNIQYF; cdr3_nt: TGTGCCAGCAGCCAGGCGACTAGCGGGAGGGGGAAAAACATTCAGTACTTC
clone_size: .; j_call: TRBJ1-6; d_call: .; v_call: TRBV30; cdr3_aa: CAWSVRDKNSPLHF; cdr3_nt: TGTGCCTGGAGTGTAAGGGACAAGAATTCACCCCTCCACTTT
clone_size: .; j_call: TRBJ2-7; d_call: .; v_call: TRBV10-3; cdr3_aa: CAISAVVNEQYF; cdr3_nt: TGTGCCATCAGTGCCGTAGTGAACGAGCAGTACTTC
clone_size: .; j_call: TRBJ1-1; d_call: TRBD1; v_call: TRBV10-3; cdr3_aa: CAIRPDRGPTEAFF; cdr3_nt: TGTGCCATCAGACCTGACAGGGGGCCCACTGAAGCTTTCTTT
clone_size: few; j_call: TRBJ2-3; d_call: TRBD1; v_call: TRBV29-1; cdr3_aa: CSAQTGGRSDTQYF; cdr3_nt: TGCAGCGCCCAGACAGGGGGCAGGTCAGATACGCAGTATTTT
clone_size: .; j_call: TRBJ1-3; d_call: .; v_call: TRBV21-1; cdr3_aa: CASSRRTVSGNTIYF; cdr3_nt: TGTGCCAGCAGCAGACGGACAGTCTCTGGAAACACCATATATTTT
clone_size: few; j_call: TRBJ2-2; d_call: TRBD2; v_call: TRBV7-9; cdr3_aa: CASSLGTSAAATGELFF; cdr3_nt: TGTGCCAGCAGCTTAGGGACTAGCGCGGCGGCCACCGGGGAGCTGTTTTTT
clone_size: .; j_call: TRBJ2-1; d_call: TRBD1; v_call: TRBV7-3; cdr3_aa: CASSSDRGLYNEQFF; cdr3_nt: TGTGCCAGCAGTTCCGACAGGGGGCTGTACAATGAGCAGTTCTTC
clone_size: few; j_call: TRBJ1-5; d_call: .; v_call: TRBV24-1; cdr3_aa: CATSLADQPQHF; cdr3_nt: TGTGCCACCAGTTTGGCCGATCAGCCCCAGCATTTT
clone_size: .; j_call: TRBJ2-7; d_call: .; v_call: TRBV7-9; cdr3_aa: CASSFSPSYEQYF; cdr3_nt: TGTGCCAGCAGCTTTAGCCCCTCCTACGAGCAGTACTTC
clone_size: .; j_call: TRBJ2-3; d_call: TRBD2; v_call: TRBV4-2; cdr3_aa: CASSQGKGTSGFWSGTDTQYF; cdr3_nt: TGTGCCAGCAGCCAAGGGAAAGGGACTAGCGGTTTTTGGAGTGGCACAGATACGCAGTATTTT
clone_size: once; j_call: TRBJ1-6; d_call: .; v_call: TRBV6-1; cdr3_aa: CASSELTAGSYNSPLHF; cdr3_nt: TGTGCCAGCAGTGAACTGACAGCCGGCTCCTATAATTCACCCCTCCACTTT
clone_size: .; j_call: TRBJ1-2; d_call: .; v_call: TRBV30; cdr3_aa: CAWTGLYGYTF; cdr3_nt: TGTGCCTGGACAGGGCTCTATGGCTACACCTTC
clone_size: once; j_call: TRBJ1-5; d_call: .; v_call: TRBV6-2/TRBV6-3; cdr3_aa: CASSYSGRERQPQHF; cdr3_nt: TGTGCCAGCAGTTACTCGGGCAGGGAAAGACAGCCCCAGCATTTT
clone_size: .; j_call: TRBJ1-1; d_call: .; v_call: TRBV5-4; cdr3_aa: CASSLPGRGDTEAFF; cdr3_nt: TGTGCCAGCAGCTTGCCCGGACGGGGGGACACTGAAGCTTTCTTT
clone_size: .; j_call: TRBJ2-5; d_call: .; v_call: TRBV5-1; cdr3_aa: CASSHRGYQETQYF; cdr3_nt: TGCGCCAGCAGCCACCGGGGGTACCAAGAGACCCAGTACTTC
clone_size: few; j_call: TRBJ2-1; d_call: .; v_call: TRBV11-3; cdr3_aa: CASSLGLAYYNEQFF; cdr3_nt: TGTGCCAGCAGCTTAGGGCTAGCGTACTACAATGAGCAGTTCTTC
clone_size: .; j_call: TRBJ1-2; d_call: .; v_call: TRBV27; cdr3_aa: CASSLNGIGGYTF; cdr3_nt: TGTGCCAGCAGTTTGAACGGGATTGGCGGCTACACCTTC
clone_size: .; j_call: TRBJ2-7; d_call: TRBD2; v_call: TRBV7-2; cdr3_aa: CASSLGSGRSEQYF; cdr3_nt: TGTGCCAGCAGCTTAGGTAGCGGGAGGAGCGAGCAGTACTTC
clone_size: .; j_call: TRBJ2-1; d_call: .; v_call: TRBV29-1; cdr3_aa: CSVRSTGEQFF; cdr3_nt: TGCAGCGTCCGATCGACTGGAGAGCAGTTCTTC
clone_size: .; j_call: TRBJ1-1; d_call: TRBD1; v_call: TRBV30; cdr3_aa: CAWSVEQGADEAFF; cdr3_nt: TGTGCCTGGAGTGTTGAACAGGGGGCTGATGAAGCTTTCTTT
clone_size: .; j_call: TRBJ1-1; d_call: TRBD1; v_call: TRBV30; cdr3_aa: CAWSRGQGASFAEAFF; cdr3_nt: TGTGCCTGGAGCAGGGGACAGGGGGCTAGTTTCGCTGAAGCTTTCTTT
clone_size: .; j_call: TRBJ1-2; d_call: .; v_call: TRBV5-1; cdr3_aa: CASSNLQGNYGYTF; cdr3_nt: TGCGCCAGCAGCAACCTACAGGGTAACTATGGCTACACCTTC
clone_size: .; j_call: TRBJ2-5; d_call: TRBD1; v_call: TRBV9; cdr3_aa: CASSVALGQVQETQYF; cdr3_nt: TGTGCCAGCAGCGTAGCTTTGGGACAGGTCCAAGAGACCCAGTACTTC
clone_size: .; j_call: TRBJ2-1; d_call: TRBD2; v_call: TRBV7-7; cdr3_aa: CASSLGVSGSGNEQFF; cdr3_nt: TGTGCCAGCAGCTTAGGGGTTAGCGGGAGTGGGAATGAGCAGTTCTTC
clone_size: .; j_call: TRBJ2-5; d_call: TRBD2; v_call: TRBV9; cdr3_aa: CASNPGGPTETQYF; cdr3_nt: TGTGCCAGCAATCCGGGAGGGCCTACGGAGACCCAGTACTTC
clone_size: once; j_call: TRBJ2-3; d_call: .; v_call: TRBV19; cdr3_aa: CASSPRGRGTDTQYF; cdr3_nt: TGTGCCAGTAGTCCCCGAGGGAGAGGGACAGATACGCAGTATTTT
clone_size: .; j_call: TRBJ1-1; d_call: TRBD1; v_call: TRBV19; cdr3_aa: CASSARQGRTEAFF; cdr3_nt: TGTGCCAGTAGTGCAAGACAGGGGCGCACTGAAGCTTTCTTT
clone_size: .; j_call: TRBJ2-5; d_call: .; v_call: TRBV3-1/TRBV3-2; cdr3_aa: CASSQVRRETQYF; cdr3_nt: TGTGCCAGCAGCCAGGTACGGAGAGAGACCCAGTACTTC
clone_size: few; j_call: TRBJ2-2; d_call: .; v_call: TRBV19; cdr3_aa: CASSIVRLRSNTGELFF; cdr3_nt: TGTGCCAGTAGTATAGTGCGCCTTAGATCGAACACCGGGGAGCTGTTTTTT
clone_size: .; j_call: TRBJ1-5; d_call: TRBD1; v_call: TRBV3-1/TRBV3-2; cdr3_aa: CASSYRGGNQPQHF; cdr3_nt: TGTGCCAGCAGTTACAGGGGTGGCAATCAGCCCCAGCATTTT
clone_size: .; j_call: TRBJ2-1; d_call: .; v_call: TRBV28; cdr3_aa: CASQTRIRYEQFF; cdr3_nt: TGTGCCAGCCAAACTAGAATACGGTATGAGCAGTTCTTC
clone_size: .; j_call: TRBJ1-5; d_call: .; v_call: TRBV18; cdr3_aa: CASSPDRNNQPQHF; cdr3_nt: TGTGCCAGCTCACCGGACAGAAACAATCAGCCCCAGCATTTT
clone_size: .; j_call: TRBJ1-2; d_call: .; v_call: TRBV11-2; cdr3_aa: CASSPGRRVVYGYTF; cdr3_nt: TGTGCCAGCAGCCCCGGCCGACGGGTGGTCTATGGCTACACCTTC
clone_size: .; j_call: TRBJ2-7; d_call: TRBD2; v_call: TRBV6-5; cdr3_aa: CASSRTSGSYEQYF; cdr3_nt: TGTGCCAGCAGCCGGACTAGCGGGAGTTACGAGCAGTACTTC
clone_size: once; j_call: TRBJ2-7; d_call: .; v_call: TRBV27; cdr3_aa: CASSPTRAREQYF; cdr3_nt: TGTGCCAGCAGTCCGACGAGGGCGAGGGAGCAGTACTTC